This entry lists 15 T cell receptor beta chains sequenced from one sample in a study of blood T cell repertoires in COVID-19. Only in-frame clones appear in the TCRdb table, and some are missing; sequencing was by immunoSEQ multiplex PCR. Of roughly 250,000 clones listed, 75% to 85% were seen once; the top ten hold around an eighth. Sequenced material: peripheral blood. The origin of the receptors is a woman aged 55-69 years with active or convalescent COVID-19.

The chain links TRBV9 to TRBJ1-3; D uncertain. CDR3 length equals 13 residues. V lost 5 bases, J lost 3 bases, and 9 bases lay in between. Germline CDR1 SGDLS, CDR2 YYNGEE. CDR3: CASSSGSGNTIYF. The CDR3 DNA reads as TGTGCCAGCAGTTCGGGGAGTGGAAACACCATATATTTT.

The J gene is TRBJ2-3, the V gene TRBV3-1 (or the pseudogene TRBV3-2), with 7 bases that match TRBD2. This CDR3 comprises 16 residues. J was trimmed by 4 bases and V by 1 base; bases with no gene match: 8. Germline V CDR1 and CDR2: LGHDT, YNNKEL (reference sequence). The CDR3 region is CASSQGLAVYADTQYF. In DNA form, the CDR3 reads TGTGCCAGCAGCCAAGGACTAGCCGTTTACGCAGATACGCAGTATTTT.

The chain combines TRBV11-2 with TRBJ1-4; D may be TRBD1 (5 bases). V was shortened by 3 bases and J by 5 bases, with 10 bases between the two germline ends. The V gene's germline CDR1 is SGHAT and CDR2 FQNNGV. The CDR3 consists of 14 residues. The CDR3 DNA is TGTGCCAGCAGCTTGGCCTCAGGGAATGAAAAACTGTTTTTT. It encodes CASSLASGNEKLFF.

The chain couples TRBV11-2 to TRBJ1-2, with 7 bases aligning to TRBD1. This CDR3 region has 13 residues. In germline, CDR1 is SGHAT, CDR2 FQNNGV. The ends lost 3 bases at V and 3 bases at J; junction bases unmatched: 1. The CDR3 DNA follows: TGTGCCAGCAGCTTTGACAGGGACTATGGCTACACCTTC. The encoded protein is CASSFDRDYGYTF.

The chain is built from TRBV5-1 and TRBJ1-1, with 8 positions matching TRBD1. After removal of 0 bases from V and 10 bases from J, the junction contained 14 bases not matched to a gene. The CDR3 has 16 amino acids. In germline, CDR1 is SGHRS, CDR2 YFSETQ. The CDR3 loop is CASSLGGDRPRRTAFF. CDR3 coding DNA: TGCGCCAGCAGCTTGGGGGGGGACAGGCCCCGGAGGACAGCTTTCTTT.

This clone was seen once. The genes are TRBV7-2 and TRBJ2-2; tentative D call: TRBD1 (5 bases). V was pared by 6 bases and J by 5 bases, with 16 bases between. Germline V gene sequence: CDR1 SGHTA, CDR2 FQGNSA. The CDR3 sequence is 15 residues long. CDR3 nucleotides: TGTGCCAGCAGTTTGGGTCAGGGATTGACCGGGGAGCTGTTTTTT. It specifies CASSLGQGLTGELFF. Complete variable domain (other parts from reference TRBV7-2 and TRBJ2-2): GAGVSQSPSNKVTEKGKDVELRCDPISGHTALYWYRQSLGQGLEFLIYFQGNSAPDKSGLPSDRFSAERTGGSVSTLTIQRTQQEDSAVYLCASSLGQGLTGELFFGEGSRLTVL.

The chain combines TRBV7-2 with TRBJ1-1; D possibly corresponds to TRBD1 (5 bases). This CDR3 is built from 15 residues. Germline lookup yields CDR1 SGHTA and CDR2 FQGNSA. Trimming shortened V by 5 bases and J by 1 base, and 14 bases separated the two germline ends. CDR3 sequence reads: CASSPGPRGNTEAFF. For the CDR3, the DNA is TGTGCCAGCAGCCCGGGACCGCGGGGGAACACTGAAGCTTTCTTT.

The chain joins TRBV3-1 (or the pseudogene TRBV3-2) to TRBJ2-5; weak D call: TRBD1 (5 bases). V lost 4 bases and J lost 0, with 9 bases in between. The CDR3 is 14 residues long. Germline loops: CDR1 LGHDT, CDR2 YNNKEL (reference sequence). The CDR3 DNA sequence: TGTGCCAGCAGCCCTACAGGATACCAAGAGACCCAGTACTTC. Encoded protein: CASSPTGYQETQYF.

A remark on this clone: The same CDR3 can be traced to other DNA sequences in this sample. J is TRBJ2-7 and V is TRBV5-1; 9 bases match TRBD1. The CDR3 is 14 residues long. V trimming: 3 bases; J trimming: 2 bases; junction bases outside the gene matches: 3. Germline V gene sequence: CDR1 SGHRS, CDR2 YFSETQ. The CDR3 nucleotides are TGCGCCAGCAGCTCCGGGACAGGGACCTACGAGCAGTACTTC. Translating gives CASSSGTGTYEQYF.

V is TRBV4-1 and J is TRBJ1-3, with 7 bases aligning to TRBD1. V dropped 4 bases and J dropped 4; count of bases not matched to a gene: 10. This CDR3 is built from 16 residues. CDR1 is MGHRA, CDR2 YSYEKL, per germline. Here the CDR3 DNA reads TGCGCCAGCAGCCGAGTAGACAGGGCGACGGGAAACACCATATATTTT. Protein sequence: CASSRVDRATGNTIYF.

CDR3: CSVRQGSSTGELFF. In DNA form, the CDR3 reads TGCAGCGTGCGACAGGGGAGTAGCACCGGGGAGCTGTTTTTT. This chain links TRBV29-1 with TRBJ2-2, with TRBD1 matching 8 bases. Germline V gene data show CDR1 as SQVTM and CDR2 as ANQGSEA. V lost 6 bases to trimming and J lost 4 bases; unmatched junction nucleotides: 7. This CDR3 contains 14 residues.

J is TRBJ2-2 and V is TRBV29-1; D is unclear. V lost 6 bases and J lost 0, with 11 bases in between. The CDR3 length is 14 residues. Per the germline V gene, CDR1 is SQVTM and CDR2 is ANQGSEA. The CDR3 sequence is CSVVDIANTGELFF. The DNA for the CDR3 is TGCAGCGTCGTTGACATTGCGAACACCGGGGAGCTGTTTTTT.

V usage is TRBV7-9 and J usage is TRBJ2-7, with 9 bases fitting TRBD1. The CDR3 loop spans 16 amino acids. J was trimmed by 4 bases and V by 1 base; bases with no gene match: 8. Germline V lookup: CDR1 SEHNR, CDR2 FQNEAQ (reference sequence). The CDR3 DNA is TGTGCCAGCAGCTTAGACCCGGGACAGGGTACATACGAGCAGTACTTC. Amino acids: CASSLDPGQGTYEQYF.

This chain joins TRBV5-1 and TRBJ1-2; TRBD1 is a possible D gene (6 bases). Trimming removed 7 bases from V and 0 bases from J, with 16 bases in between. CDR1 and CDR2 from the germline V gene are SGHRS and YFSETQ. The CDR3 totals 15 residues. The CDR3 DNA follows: TGCGCCAGCCGCCCTTGGGACAACTCTAACTATGGCTACACCTTC. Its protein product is CASRPWDNSNYGYTF. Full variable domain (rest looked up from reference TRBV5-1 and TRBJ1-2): KAGVTQTPRYLIKTRGQQVTLSCSPISGHRSVSWYQQTPGQGLQFLFEYFSETQRNKGNFPGRFSGRQFSNSRSEMNVSTLELGDSALYLCASRPWDNSNYGYTFGSGTRLTVV.

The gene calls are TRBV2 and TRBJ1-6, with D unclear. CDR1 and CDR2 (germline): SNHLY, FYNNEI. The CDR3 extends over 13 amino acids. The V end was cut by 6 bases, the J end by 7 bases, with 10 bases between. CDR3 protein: CASRSGINSPLHF. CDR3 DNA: TGTGCCAGCAGAAGCGGGATCAATTCACCCCTCCACTTT.